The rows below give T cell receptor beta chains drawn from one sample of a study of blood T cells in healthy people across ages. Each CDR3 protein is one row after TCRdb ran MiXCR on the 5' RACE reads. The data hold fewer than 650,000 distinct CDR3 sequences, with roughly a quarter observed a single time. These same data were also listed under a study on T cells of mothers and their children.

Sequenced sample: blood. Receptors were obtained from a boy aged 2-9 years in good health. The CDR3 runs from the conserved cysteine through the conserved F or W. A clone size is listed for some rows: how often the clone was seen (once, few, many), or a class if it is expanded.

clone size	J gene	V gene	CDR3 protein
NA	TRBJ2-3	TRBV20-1	CSARSPSGGATDTQYF
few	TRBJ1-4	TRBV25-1	CASSDGRLDNEKLFF
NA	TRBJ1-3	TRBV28	CASSFRFAGAVGNTIYF
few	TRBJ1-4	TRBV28	CASSPSWGGLEKLFF
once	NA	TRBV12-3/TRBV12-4	CASSTGLAPEQYF
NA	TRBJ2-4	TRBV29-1	CSVVGGSRSKNIQYF
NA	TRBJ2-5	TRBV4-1	CASSRLAYETQYF
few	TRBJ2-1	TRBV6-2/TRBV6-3	CASSPLTSPDSYNEQFF
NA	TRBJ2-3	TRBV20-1	CSAREVATDTQYF
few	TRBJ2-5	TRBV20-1	CSASARTQYF
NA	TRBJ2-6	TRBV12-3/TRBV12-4	CASSLRAPSGANVLTF
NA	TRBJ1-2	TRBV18	CASSTSARDRGYTF
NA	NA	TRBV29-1	CSVLGTAYEQYF
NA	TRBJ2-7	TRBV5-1	CASSLEYGGWEQYF
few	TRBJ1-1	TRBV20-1	CSAGLSGNTEAFF
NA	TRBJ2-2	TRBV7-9	CASSLLYGTNTGELFF
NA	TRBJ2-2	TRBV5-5	CASSLVLASGELFF
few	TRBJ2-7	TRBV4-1	CASSQVTGTGFYEQYF
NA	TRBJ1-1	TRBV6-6	CASSYSRQGAIEAFF
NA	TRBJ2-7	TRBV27	CASSLLGGTYEQYF
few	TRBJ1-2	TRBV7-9	CASSPLENF
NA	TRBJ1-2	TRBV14	CASSPLFLNYGYTF
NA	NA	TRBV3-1	CASSTRSSEKTQYF
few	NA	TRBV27	CTSGTGANEQYF
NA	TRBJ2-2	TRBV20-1	CSVSALPTGELFF
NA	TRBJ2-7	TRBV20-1	CSAGGGQGTYEQYF
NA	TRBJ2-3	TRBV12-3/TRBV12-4	CASSFFGPTDTQYF
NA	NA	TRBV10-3	CAISESASGQETQYF
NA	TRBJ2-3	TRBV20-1	CSARGGAGGYTDTQYF
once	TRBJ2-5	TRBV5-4	CASNSGSGLAGGLETQYF
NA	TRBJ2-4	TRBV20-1	CSATESRTSRNIQYF
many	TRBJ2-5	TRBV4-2	CASSQDGSGGALAETQYF
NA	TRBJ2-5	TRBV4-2	CASSQKGGLRVGPSGGQETQYF
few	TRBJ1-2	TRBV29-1	CSVLRGTNCGYTF
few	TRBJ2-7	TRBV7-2	CASSSGGNSYEQYF